One and the same sample provided the 6 T cell receptor beta chains below, sequenced in a study of shared clonotypes between healthy human individuals. Produced via immunoSEQ multiplex PCR; TCRdb's table is partial and in-frame only. This table has hundreds of thousands of clones, over 70% appearing once. Source material: memory CD4+ T cells sorted from blood. Sample subset: CD45RA-negative fraction. The receptors were sampled from a man aged 30-40 years in good health.

The J gene is TRBJ1-3, the V gene TRBV7-2, with D unclear. The V end was cut by 3 bases, the J end by 0 bases, with 9 bases between. Per the germline V gene, CDR1 is SGHTA and CDR2 is FQGNSA. There are 15 residues in the CDR3. The CDR3 reads CASSFDTRSGNTIYF. The CDR3 DNA reads TGTGCCAGCAGCTTCGACACCCGCTCTGGAAACACCATATATTTT. Using reference TRBV7-2 and TRBJ1-3 for the parts outside the CDR3, the full variable domain is GAGVSQSPSNKVTEKGKDVELRCDPISGHTALYWYRQSLGQGLEFLIYFQGNSAPDKSGLPSDRFSAERTGGSVSTLTIQRTQQEDSAVYLCASSFDTRSGNTIYFGEGSWLTVV.

V is TRBV30 and J is TRBJ2-1; the match to TRBD2 covers 11 bases. Trimming cost V 0 bases and J 10 bases; bases outside gene matches: 8. From germline, CDR1 is GTSNPN and CDR2 SVGIG (reference sequence). The CDR3 length is 15 residues. This CDR3 reads CAWSVLSGRAVEQFF. The CDR3, as DNA: TGTGCCTGGAGTGTACTTAGCGGGAGGGCCGTCGAGCAGTTCTTC.

This clone was recorded many times. This chain connects TRBV7-2 to TRBJ2-1, with 8 bases aligning to TRBD2. CDR1 is SGHTA, CDR2 FQGNSA, per germline. J was trimmed by 1 base and V by 5 bases; bases with no gene match: 4. The CDR3 covers 15 residues. The CDR3 DNA reads as TGTGCCAGCAGCCGAACTAGCGGTTCCTACAATGAGCAGTTCTTC. As protein: CASSRTSGSYNEQFF.

This chain connects TRBV7-9 to TRBJ2-7, with 10 bases fitting TRBD1. After removal of 1 base from V and 13 bases from J, the junction contained 4 bases not matched to a gene. Germline lookup yields CDR1 SEHNR and CDR2 FQNEAQ (reference sequence). The CDR3 is 12 amino acids. CDR3 coding DNA: TGTGCCAGCAGCTTAGAGGGACAGGGGCTATACTTC. Translated: CASSLEGQGLYF.

CDR3 residues: CAISESSGGSSGANVLTF. CDR3 bases: TGTGCCATCAGTGAGAGTAGCGGGGGAAGCTCTGGGGCCAACGTCCTGACTTTC. The J gene is TRBJ2-6, the V gene TRBV10-3; TRBD2 agrees at 9 bases. Germline V gives CDR1 ENHRY, CDR2 SYGVKD. Trimming removed 2 bases from V and 0 bases from J; junction bases left unmatched: 5. This CDR3 region has 18 residues.

The chain couples TRBV19 to TRBJ1-1; maybe TRBD1 (5 bases). The CDR3 is 15 residues long. Germline CDR1 LNHDA, CDR2 SQIVND (reference sequence). V was trimmed by 3 bases and J by 4 bases, leaving 15 bases between them. Written as DNA, the CDR3 is TGTGCCAGTAGTATCAGGGCAGAAAAAGTCACTGAAGCTTTCTTT. It yields the protein CASSIRAEKVTEAFF. The complete variable domain, with remaining parts taken from reference TRBV19 and TRBJ1-1, reads DGGITQSPKYLFRKEGQNVTLSCEQNLNHDAMYWYRQDPGQGLRLIYYSQIVNDFQKGDIAEGYSVSREKKESFPLTVTSAQKNPTAFYLCASSIRAEKVTEAFFGQGTRLTVV.